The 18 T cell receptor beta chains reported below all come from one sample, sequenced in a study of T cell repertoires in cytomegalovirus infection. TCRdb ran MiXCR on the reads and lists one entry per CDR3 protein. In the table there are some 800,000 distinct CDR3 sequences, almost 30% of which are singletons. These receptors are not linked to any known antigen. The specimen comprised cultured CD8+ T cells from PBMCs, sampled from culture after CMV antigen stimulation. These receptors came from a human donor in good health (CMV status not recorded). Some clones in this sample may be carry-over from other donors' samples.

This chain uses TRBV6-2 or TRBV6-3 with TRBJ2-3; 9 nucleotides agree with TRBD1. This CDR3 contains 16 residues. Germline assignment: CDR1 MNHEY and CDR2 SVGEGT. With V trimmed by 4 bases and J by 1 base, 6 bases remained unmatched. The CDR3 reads CASSSLRDRGTDTQYF. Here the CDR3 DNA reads TGTGCCAGCAGTTCCCTCCGGGACAGGGGCACAGATACGCAGTATTTT.

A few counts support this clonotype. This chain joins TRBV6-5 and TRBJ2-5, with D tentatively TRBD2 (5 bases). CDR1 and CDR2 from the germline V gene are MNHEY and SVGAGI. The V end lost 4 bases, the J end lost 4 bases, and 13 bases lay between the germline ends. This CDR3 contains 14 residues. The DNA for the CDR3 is TGTGCCAGCAGTTCACGGACTCTTTCAGAGACCCAGTACTTC. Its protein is CASSSRTLSETQYF.

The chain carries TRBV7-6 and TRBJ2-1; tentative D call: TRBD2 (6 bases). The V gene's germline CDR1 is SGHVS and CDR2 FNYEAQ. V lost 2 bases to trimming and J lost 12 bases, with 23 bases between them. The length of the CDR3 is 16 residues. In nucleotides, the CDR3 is TGTGCCAGCAGCTTATCTAGTGGGGGGAAAATAAGAGGGCAGTTCTTC. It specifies CASSLSSGGKIRGQFF.

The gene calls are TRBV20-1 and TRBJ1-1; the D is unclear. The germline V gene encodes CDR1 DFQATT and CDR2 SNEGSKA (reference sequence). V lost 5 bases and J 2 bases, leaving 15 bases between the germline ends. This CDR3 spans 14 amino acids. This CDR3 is CSAVYVGGNTEAFF. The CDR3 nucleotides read TGCAGTGCTGTTTACGTAGGAGGAAACACTGAAGCTTTCTTT.

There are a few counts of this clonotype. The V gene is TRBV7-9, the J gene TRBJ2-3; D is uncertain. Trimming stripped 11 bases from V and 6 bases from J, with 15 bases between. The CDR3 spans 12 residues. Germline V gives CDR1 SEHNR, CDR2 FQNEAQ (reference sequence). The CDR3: CAGSPKGDTQYF. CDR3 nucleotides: TGTGCCGGAAGCCCCAAGGGTGATACGCAGTATTTT.

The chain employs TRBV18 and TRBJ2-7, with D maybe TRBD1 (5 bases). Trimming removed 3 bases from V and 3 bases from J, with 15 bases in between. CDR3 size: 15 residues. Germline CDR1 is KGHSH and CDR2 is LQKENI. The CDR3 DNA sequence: TGTGCCAGCTCACCGACAGAATCCAACTACTACGAGCAGTACTTC. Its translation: CASSPTESNYYEQYF.

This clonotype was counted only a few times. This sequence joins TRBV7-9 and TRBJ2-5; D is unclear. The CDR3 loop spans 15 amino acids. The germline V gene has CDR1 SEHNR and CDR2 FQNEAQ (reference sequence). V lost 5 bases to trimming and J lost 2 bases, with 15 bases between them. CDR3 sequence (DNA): TGTGCCAGCAGCCCTCCGGTGGGCCTTCAAGAGACCCAGTACTTC. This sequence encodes CASSPPVGLQETQYF.

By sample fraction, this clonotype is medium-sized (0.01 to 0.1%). Here the CDR3 reads CASSLSMDYNEQFF. For the CDR3, the DNA is TGTGCCAGCAGTCTTAGCATGGACTACAATGAGCAGTTCTTC. The chain joins TRBV28 to TRBJ2-1; no reliable D call. Trimming took off 5 bases at V and 3 bases at J, with 11 bases between the two ends. This CDR3 has 14 amino acids. The germline V gene encodes CDR1 MDHEN and CDR2 SYDVKM.

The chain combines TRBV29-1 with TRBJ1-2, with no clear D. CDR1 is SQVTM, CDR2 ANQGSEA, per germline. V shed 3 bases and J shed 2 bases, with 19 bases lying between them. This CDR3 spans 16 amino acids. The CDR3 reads CSVEMSARKGNYGYTF. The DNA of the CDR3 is TGCAGCGTTGAGATGTCAGCCAGAAAGGGAAACTATGGCTACACCTTC.

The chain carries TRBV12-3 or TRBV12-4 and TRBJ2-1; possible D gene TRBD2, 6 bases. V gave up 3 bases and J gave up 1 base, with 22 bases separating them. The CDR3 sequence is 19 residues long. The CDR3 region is CASSFRQAERVPSYNEQFF. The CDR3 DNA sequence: TGTGCCAGCAGTTTTAGGCAGGCAGAGCGGGTTCCTTCCTACAATGAGCAGTTCTTC.

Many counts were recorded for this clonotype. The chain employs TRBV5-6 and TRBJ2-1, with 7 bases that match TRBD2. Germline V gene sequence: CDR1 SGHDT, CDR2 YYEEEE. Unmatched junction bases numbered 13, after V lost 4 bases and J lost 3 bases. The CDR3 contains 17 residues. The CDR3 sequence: CASSPNVIAGVYNEQFF. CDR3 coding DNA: TGTGCCAGCAGCCCGAATGTTATTGCGGGGGTCTACAATGAGCAGTTCTTC.

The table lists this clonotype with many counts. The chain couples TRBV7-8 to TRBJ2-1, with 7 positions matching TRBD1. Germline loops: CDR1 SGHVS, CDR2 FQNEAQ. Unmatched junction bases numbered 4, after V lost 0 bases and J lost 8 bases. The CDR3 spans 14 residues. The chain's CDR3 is CASSLARGRDEQFF. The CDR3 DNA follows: TGTGCCAGCAGCTTAGCTAGGGGGCGCGATGAGCAGTTCTTC.

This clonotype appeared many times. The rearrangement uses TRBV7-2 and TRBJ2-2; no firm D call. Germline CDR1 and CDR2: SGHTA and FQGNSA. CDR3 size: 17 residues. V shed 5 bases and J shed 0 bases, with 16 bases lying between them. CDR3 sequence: CASSPRTPPANTGELFF. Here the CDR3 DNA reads TGTGCCAGCAGCCCGAGGACCCCCCCTGCGAACACCGGGGAGCTGTTTTTT.

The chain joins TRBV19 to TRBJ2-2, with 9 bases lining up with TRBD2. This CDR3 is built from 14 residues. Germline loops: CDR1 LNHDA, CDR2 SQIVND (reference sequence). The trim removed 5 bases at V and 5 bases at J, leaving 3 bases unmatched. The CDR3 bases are TGTGCCAGTAGTGTAGCGGGGGAAACCGGGGAGCTGTTTTTT. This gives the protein CASSVAGETGELFF.

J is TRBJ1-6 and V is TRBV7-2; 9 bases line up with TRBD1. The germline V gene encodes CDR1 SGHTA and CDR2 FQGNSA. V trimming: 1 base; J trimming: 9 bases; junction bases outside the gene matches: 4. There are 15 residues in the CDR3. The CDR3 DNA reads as TGTGCCAGCAGCTTAGTGACAGGGGGAGTTTCACCCCTCCACTTT. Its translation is CASSLVTGGVSPLHF.

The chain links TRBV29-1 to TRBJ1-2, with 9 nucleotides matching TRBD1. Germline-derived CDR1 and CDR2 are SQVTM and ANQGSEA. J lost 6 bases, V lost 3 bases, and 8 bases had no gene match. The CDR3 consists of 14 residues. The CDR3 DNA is TGCAGCGTTGACCCGAGACAGGGGGTAAATGGCTACACCTTC. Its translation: CSVDPRQGVNGYTF.

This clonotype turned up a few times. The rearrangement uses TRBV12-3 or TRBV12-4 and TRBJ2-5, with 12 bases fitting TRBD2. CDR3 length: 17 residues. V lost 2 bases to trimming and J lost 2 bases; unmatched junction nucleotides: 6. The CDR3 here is CASSLIGLAGRQETQYF. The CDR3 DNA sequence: TGTGCCAGCAGTTTAATTGGACTAGCGGGGCGACAAGAGACCCAGTACTTC.

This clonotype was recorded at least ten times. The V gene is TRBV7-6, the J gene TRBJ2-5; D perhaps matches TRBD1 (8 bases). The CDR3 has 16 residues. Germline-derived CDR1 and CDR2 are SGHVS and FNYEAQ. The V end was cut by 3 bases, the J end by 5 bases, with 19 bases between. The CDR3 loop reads CASSFRTRGREETQYF. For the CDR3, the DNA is TGTGCCAGCAGCTTTCGCACCAGGGGGCGGGAGGAGACCCAGTACTTC.